The entry below describes one T cell receptor (beta chain). Its antigen is as yet unknown. TCRdb's table, derived via immunoSEQ multiplex PCR, lists solely in-frame clones and lacks some. The sample has 130,000 or so clones, 80% to 90% seen once. The sample originates from a study of T cell responses to AZD1222 COVID-19 vaccine. Whole-study findings and limits: Every sample of the repertoires postdated the peak T cell response. White British people made up most donors, females outnumbered males, and clonal diversity was possibly underestimated. Rises in breadth and depth of Spike-specific TCRs came after two AZD1222 doses.

Trimming took off 4 bases at V and 2 bases at J, with 14 bases between the two ends. The length of the CDR3 is 15 residues. Germline V lookup: CDR1 SGHTS, CDR2 YDEGEE. The clonotype originates from an adult who received the AZD1222 COVID-19 vaccine. This chain connects TRBV5-8 to TRBJ2-3; TRBD2 is a possible D gene (5 bases). The sequenced sample was peripheral blood, obtained 28 days after the second AZD1222 dose. The CDR3 DNA reads as TGTGCCAGCAGCGTGAGAGGGTCCCACACAGATACGCAGTATTTT. Amino acids: CASSVRGSHTDTQYF.